This T cell receptor (beta chain) was captured by sequencing in a study of cytomegalovirus exposure and HLA in healthy donors. Study-wide results and limits: The number of N-insertions in an Asian-associated ancestry cluster was reportedly below the approximately 690-donor mean in a later analysis. The authors enumerated roughly 180 TCR beta chains as linked to cytomegalovirus.

The study ran its PCR with 60 Vbeta and 13 Jbeta primers. Profiled with immunoSEQ multiplex PCR; TCRdb holds only in-frame clones, not every one. The sample lists approximately 130,000 clones, about 69% seen once, with roughly 3.1% in the top ten. CDR3 size: 15 residues. V dropped 5 bases and J dropped 5; count of bases not matched to a gene: 9. The germline V gene has CDR1 MGHRA and CDR2 YSYEKL. As regards this clone: What it recognizes is unknown.

This sequence joins TRBV4-1 and TRBJ2-7, with 10 bases identical to TRBD2. The sequencing sample was made of PBMCs. The source of this sequence is a man aged 25-45 years in good health and CMV-seronegative. This chain's CDR3 is CASSTPSGSRDEQYF. CDR3 nucleotide sequence: TGCGCCAGCAGCACTCCTAGCGGGAGTCGGGACGAGCAGTACTTC.